This T cell receptor beta chain was captured by sequencing in a study of blood T cell repertoires in COVID-19. The wider study: The United States, Italy and Spain were the sources of the acute and convalescent COVID-19 samples. T cells, B-cell-depleted T cells, or PBMCs supplied cDNA or gDNA.

This clone was seen once. The V end lost 11 bases, the J end lost 2 bases, and 13 bases lay between the germline ends. The CDR3 loop spans 13 amino acids. Germline V gene data show CDR1 as ENHRY and CDR2 as SYGVKD. The repertoire was sequenced with immunoSEQ multiplex PCR; TCRdb's copy has only in-frame clones and lacks some. Of roughly 140,000 clones listed, around 80% are singletons. Cohort placement rested on clinical history that participants reported themselves. Two negative PCRs, clearance, or symptom resolution were required of recovered Cohort 3 donors. Sample: PBMCs or T cells enriched from blood (not recorded which). This receptor was obtained from a man over 45 who had recovered from COVID-19. The chain has TRBV10-3 and TRBJ1-3, with D perhaps matching TRBD1 (6 bases). CDR3 bases: TGTGCCGTCTTCACAGGGACTGGAAACACCATATATTTT. Encoded protein: CAVFTGTGNTIYF.